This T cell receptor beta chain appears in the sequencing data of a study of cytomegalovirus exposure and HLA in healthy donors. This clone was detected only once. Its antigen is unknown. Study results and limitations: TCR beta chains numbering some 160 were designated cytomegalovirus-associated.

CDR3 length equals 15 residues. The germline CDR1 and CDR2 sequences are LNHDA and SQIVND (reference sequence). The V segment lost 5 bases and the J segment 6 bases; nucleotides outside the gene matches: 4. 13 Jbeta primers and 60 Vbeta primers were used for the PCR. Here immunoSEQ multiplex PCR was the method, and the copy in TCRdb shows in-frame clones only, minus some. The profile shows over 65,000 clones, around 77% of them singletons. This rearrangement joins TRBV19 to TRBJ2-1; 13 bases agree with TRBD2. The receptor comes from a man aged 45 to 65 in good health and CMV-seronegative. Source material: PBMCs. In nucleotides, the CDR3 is TGTGCCAGTAGTCAACTAGCGGGGGGGTTCAATGAGCAGTTCTTC. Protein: CASSQLAGGFNEQFF.